The entry below gives a single T cell receptor (beta chain) sequence along with its context. Antigen specificity is unknown. The V segment lost 4 bases and the J segment 4 bases; nucleotides outside the gene matches: 5. The germline CDR1 and CDR2 sequences are MNHEY and SVGAGI. The CDR3 consists of 16 residues. Constant-region reverse primers amplified full-length variable regions, followed by semi-nested Nested Universal Primer A PCR. TCRdb processed the 5' RACE reads anew with MiXCR; each CDR3 protein has one entry. The table shows tens of thousands of distinct CDR3 sequences, with about 28% occurring only once. Study-wide points: The TCR gene usage of tumor memory CD4+ T cells clustered together with blood and lymph node memory CD4+ cells and with lymph node naive CD4+ cells.

The specimen sequenced was naive CD4+ T cells sorted from a lymph node. Indicated subset: naive CD4+ T cells, CD4+CD45RA+CD25-. The source is a female donor with breast cancer. The gene calls are TRBV6-5 and TRBJ2-2; TRBD1 matches 11 bases. This chain's CDR3 is CASSSGQGAVTGELFF. The CDR3 nucleotides read TGTGCCAGCAGTTCAGGACAGGGGGCGGTCACCGGGGAGCTGTTTTTT.